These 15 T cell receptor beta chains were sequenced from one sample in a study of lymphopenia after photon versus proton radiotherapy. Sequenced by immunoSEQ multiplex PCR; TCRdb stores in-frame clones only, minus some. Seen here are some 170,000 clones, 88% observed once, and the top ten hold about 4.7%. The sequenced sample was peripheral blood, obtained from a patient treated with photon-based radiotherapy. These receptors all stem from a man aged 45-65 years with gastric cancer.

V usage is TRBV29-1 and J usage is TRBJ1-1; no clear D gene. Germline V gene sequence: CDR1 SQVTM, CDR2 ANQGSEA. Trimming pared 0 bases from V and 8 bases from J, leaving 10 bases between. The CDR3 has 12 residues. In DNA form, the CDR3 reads TGCAGCGTTGAAGACCGGGCCCCGGAAGCTTTCTTT. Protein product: CSVEDRAPEAFF.

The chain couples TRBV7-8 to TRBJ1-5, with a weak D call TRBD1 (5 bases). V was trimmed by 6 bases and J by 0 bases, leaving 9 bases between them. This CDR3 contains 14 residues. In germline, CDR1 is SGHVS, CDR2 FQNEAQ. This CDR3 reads CASRDIYSNQPQHF. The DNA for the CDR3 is TGTGCCAGCAGGGACATTTATAGCAATCAGCCCCAGCATTTT.

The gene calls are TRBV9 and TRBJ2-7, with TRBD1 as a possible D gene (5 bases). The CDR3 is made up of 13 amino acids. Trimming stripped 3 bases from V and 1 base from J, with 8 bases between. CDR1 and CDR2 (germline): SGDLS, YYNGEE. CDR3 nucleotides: TGTGCCAGCAGCGGGGGCATTTCCTACGAGCAGTACTTC. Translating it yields CASSGGISYEQYF.

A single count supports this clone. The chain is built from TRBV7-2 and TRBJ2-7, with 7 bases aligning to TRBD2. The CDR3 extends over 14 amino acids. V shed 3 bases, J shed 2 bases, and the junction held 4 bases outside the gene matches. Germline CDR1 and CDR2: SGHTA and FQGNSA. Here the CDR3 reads CASSFAGAPYEQYF. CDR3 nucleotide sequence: TGTGCCAGCAGCTTCGCGGGAGCCCCCTACGAGCAGTACTTC.

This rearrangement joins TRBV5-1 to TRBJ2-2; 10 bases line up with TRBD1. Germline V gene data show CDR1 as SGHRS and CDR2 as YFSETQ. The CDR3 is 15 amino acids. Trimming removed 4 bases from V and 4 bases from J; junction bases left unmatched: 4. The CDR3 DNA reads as TGCGCCAGCAGCGCCGGACAGGGGGGCACCGGGGAGCTGTTTTTT. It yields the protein CASSAGQGGTGELFF. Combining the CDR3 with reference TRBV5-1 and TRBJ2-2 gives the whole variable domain KAGVTQTPRYLIKTRGQQVTLSCSPISGHRSVSWYQQTPGQGLQFLFEYFSETQRNKGNFPGRFSGRQFSNSRSEMNVSTLELGDSALYLCASSAGQGGTGELFFGEGSRLTVL.

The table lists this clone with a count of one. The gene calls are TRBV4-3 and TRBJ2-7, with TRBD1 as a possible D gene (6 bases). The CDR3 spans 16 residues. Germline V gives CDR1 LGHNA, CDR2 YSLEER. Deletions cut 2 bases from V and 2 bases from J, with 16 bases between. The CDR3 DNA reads TGCGCCAGCAGCCAACACGACAGGTTGAGCACCTACGAGCAGTACTTC. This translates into CASSQHDRLSTYEQYF.

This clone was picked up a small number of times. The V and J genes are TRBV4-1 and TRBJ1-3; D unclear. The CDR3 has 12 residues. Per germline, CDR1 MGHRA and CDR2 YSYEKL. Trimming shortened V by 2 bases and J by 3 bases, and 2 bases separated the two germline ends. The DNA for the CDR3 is TGCGCCAGCAGCCAAAGTGGAAACACCATATATTTT. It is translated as CASSQSGNTIYF.

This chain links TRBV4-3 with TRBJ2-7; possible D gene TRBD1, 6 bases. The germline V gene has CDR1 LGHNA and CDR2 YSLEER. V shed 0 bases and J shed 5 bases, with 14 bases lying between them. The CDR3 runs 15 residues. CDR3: CASSQEWDNHNEQYF. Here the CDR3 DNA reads TGCGCCAGCAGCCAAGAATGGGACAACCACAACGAGCAGTACTTC.

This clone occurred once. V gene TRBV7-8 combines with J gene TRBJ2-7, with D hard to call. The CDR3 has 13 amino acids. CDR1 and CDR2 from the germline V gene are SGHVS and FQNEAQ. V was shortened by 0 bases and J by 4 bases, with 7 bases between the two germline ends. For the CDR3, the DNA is TGTGCCAGCAGCTTAGCGCTATTTTACGAGCAGTACTTC. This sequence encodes CASSLALFYEQYF. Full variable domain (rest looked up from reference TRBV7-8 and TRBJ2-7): GAGVSQSPRYKVAKRGQDVALRCDPISGHVSLFWYQQALGQGPEFLTYFQNEAQLDKSGLPSDRFFAERPEGSVSTLKIQRTQQEDSAVYLCASSLALFYEQYFGPGTRLTVT.

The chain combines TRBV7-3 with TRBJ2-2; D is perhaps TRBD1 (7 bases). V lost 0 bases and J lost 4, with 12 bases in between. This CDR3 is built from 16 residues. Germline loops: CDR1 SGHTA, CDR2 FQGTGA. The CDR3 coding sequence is TGTGCCAGCAGCTTAACGCAGGGGGGTATCACCGGGGAGCTGTTTTTT. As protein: CASSLTQGGITGELFF.

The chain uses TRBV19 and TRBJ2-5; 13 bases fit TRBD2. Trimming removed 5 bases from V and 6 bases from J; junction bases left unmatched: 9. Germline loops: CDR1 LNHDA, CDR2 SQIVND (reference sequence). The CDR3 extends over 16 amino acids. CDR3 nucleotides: TGTGCCAGTAGTTCCGGACTAGCGGGAGATAGGAAGACCCAGTACTTC. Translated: CASSSGLAGDRKTQYF.

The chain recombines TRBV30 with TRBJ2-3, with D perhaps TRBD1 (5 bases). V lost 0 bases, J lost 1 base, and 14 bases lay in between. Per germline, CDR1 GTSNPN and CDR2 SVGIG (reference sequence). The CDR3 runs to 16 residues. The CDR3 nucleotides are TGTGCCTGGAGTGTAGGGTACAGGTCGGGCACAGATACGCAGTATTTT. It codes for CAWSVGYRSGTDTQYF.

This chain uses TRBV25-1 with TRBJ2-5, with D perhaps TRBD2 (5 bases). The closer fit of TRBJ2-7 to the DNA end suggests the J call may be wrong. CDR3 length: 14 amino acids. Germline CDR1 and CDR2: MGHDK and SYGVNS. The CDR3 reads CASSDEGRSYEQYF. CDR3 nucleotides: TGTGCCAGCAGTGATGAGGGAAGGTCCTACGAGCAGTACTTC.

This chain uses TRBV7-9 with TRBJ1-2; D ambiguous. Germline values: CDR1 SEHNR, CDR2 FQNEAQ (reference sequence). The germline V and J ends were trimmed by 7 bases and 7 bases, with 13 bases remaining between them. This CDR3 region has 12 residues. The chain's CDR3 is CASTLGLGGYTF. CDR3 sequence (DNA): TGTGCCAGCACCTTGGGCCTAGGTGGCTACACCTTC.

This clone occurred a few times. This chain's CDR3 is CASSSTSDRQETQYF. In DNA, the CDR3 is TGCGCCAGCAGCTCGACTAGCGACCGGCAAGAGACCCAGTACTTC. The chain uses TRBV5-1 and TRBJ2-5; TRBD2 agrees at 8 bases. Germline V gene data show CDR1 as SGHRS and CDR2 as YFSETQ. CDR3 size: 15 residues. Trimming removed 3 bases from V and 2 bases from J; junction bases left unmatched: 6.